This T cell receptor (beta chain) appears in the sequencing data of a study of vaccination effects on CD4 cells after COVID-19. The wider study: Of the BNT162b2 and mRNA-1273 vaccines, participants received two doses of one or the other. Study findings and constraints: Infection-derived and vaccine-derived clones contracted markedly late after vaccination. Convalescent patients were few in the study, and early post-infection timepoints were absent.

Concerning this clone itself: What it binds is unknown.

Method: immunoSEQ multiplex PCR; TCRdb's copy keeps in-frame clones and lacks some. The data show about 23,000 clones, roughly 74% seen once. Germline V gene lookup returns CDR1 KGHSH and CDR2 LQKENI. The CDR3 is 16 residues long. V shed 5 bases, J shed 5 bases, and the junction held 12 bases outside the gene matches. Pools of viral peptides were used by the ViraFEST assay to expand antigen-specific CD4+ T cells ahead of sequencing. It was after more than nine days of culture that CD4+ T cells were isolated. Nucleocapsid antibody tests were negative, and the vaccine recipients had no prior SARS-CoV-2 infection. A density of roughly 2 million PBMC per well was used; these cells were cultured with about 10 IU/ml IL-2 and approximately 10 ug/ml peptides.

This specimen was CD4+ T cells from PBMCs cultured with SARS-CoV-2 spike peptides, taken before COVID-19 vaccination. The clonotype comes from a human donor who received a COVID-19 vaccine. The chain recombines TRBV18 with TRBJ2-5, with TRBD2 matching over 9 bases. CDR3 nucleotides: TGTGCCAGCTCAGGGAGTAGCGGGAGTCTGGTGGAGACCCAGTACTTC. This gives the protein CASSGSSGSLVETQYF.